Below, 18 T cell receptor beta chains from the same sample are listed, as sequenced in a study of cytomegalovirus exposure and HLA in healthy donors. Primers included in the PCR were 60 Vbeta and 13 Jbeta primers. Produced via immunoSEQ multiplex PCR; TCRdb's table is partial and in-frame only. The record lists under 90,000 clones, of which the ten most abundant hold about 13%. Sequencing input: PBMCs. These receptor sequences come from a man aged 50-59 years in good health and CMV-seropositive.

This chain connects TRBV19 to TRBJ1-1; D gene unclear. The CDR3 spans 12 residues. Trimming took 8 bases from V and 0 from J, leaving 7 bases between them. CDR1 and CDR2 from the germline V gene are LNHDA and SQIVND (reference sequence). The DNA for the CDR3 is TGTGCCAGTCGAGCGATGAACACTGAAGCTTTCTTT. Its protein product is CASRAMNTEAFF.

V gene TRBV6-1 combines with J gene TRBJ2-7; weak D call: TRBD1 (7 bases). The CDR3 covers 15 residues. Germline V gene sequence: CDR1 MNHNS, CDR2 SASEGT. V dropped 8 bases and J dropped 1 base, with 18 bases sitting between them. For the CDR3, the DNA is TGTGCCAGCTCCCCCCGGGGGACAGAGTCCTACGAGCAGTACGTC. It is translated as CASSPRGTESYEQYV.

The CDR3 protein is CASSLSGGAYTDTQYF. The CDR3, as DNA: TGTGCCAGCAGCCTTAGCGGGGGGGCATACACAGATACGCAGTATTTT. The rearrangement uses TRBV2 and TRBJ2-3, with 11 positions matching TRBD2. Germline CDR1 is SNHLY and CDR2 is FYNNEI. The CDR3 spans 16 residues. J gave up 2 bases and V 6 bases, and 7 bases lay outside the gene matches. Looking up the rest from reference TRBV2 and TRBJ2-3 gives the full variable domain: EPEVTQTPSHQVTQMGQEVILRCVPISNHLYFYWYRQILGQKVEFLVSFYNNEISEKSEIFDDQFSVERPDGSNFTLKIRSTKLEDSAMYFCASSLSGGAYTDTQYFGPGTRLTVL.

The V and J genes are TRBV7-9 and TRBJ2-2; maybe TRBD1 (5 bases). Germline-derived CDR1 and CDR2 are SEHNR and FQNEAQ (reference sequence). Trimming pared 8 bases from V and 6 bases from J, leaving 22 bases between. The CDR3 has 16 amino acids. CDR3 sequence (DNA): TGTGCCAGCCGCAGTGTAGGGGTTTTGGAGTCCGGGGAGCTGTTTTTT. This translates into CASRSVGVLESGELFF.

This chain's CDR3 is CASSIRQGSNQPQHF. The CDR3 DNA is TGTGCCAGCAGTATAAGACAGGGAAGTAATCAGCCCCAGCATTTT. The chain couples TRBV6-5 to TRBJ1-5; 7 bases align to TRBD1. This CDR3 is 15 amino acids long. The V gene's germline CDR1 is MNHEY and CDR2 SVGAGI. J lost 4 bases, V lost 5 bases, and 8 bases had no gene match.

The chain is built from TRBV5-1 and TRBJ1-1; a weak D match, TRBD1 (5 bases). CDR1 is SGHRS, CDR2 YFSETQ, per germline. Trimming took 3 bases from V and 7 from J, leaving 22 bases between them. CDR3 length: 16 amino acids. The chain's CDR3 is CASSYGWGGEGLEAFF. The CDR3 DNA sequence: TGCGCCAGCAGCTATGGGTGGGGGGGTGAGGGCCTTGAAGCTTTCTTT.

The chain has TRBV5-1 and TRBJ1-1; 11 bases align to TRBD1. The germline V gene has CDR1 SGHRS and CDR2 YFSETQ. The CDR3 length is 13 residues. After removal of 4 bases from V and 11 bases from J, the junction contained 7 bases not matched to a gene. In nucleotides, the CDR3 is TGCGCCAGCAGCGAGAGGACAGGGGGCTATGCTTTCTTT. Its protein is CASSERTGGYAFF.

The chain combines TRBV5-1 with TRBJ2-3, with 8 bases aligning to TRBD1. Germline V gene lookup returns CDR1 SGHRS and CDR2 YFSETQ. This CDR3 has 12 amino acids. The J segment lost 11 bases and the V segment lost 4 bases, leaving 6 bases of the junction unmatched. The CDR3 is CASSPDRGGQYF. The CDR3 DNA reads as TGCGCCAGCAGCCCTGACAGGGGCGGGCAGTATTTT.

V usage is TRBV7-7 and J usage is TRBJ2-5; D might be TRBD2 (5 bases). The germline V and J ends were trimmed by 3 bases and 2 bases, with 7 bases remaining between them. CDR1 and CDR2 (germline): SSHAT, FNYEAQ (reference sequence). This CDR3 region has 13 residues. CDR3 coding DNA: TGTGCCAGCAGCTTGGGGAGACAAGAGACCCAGTACTTC. This sequence encodes CASSLGRQETQYF.

This chain connects TRBV30 to TRBJ1-2, with 8 nucleotides matching TRBD1. The CDR3 totals 14 residues. The V gene end was trimmed by 2 bases and the J gene end by 1 base; junction bases not matched to a gene: 3. CDR1 and CDR2 from the germline V gene are GTSNPN and SVGIG (reference sequence). CDR3 in amino acids: CAWSPDRGNYGYTF. As DNA, the CDR3 is TGTGCCTGGAGTCCAGACAGGGGTAACTATGGCTACACCTTC.

The V and J genes are TRBV7-3 and TRBJ2-2; perhaps TRBD1 as D (5 bases). V was cut by 3 bases and J by 1 base, with 18 bases left in between. The CDR3 sequence is 18 residues long. Germline values: CDR1 SGHTA, CDR2 FQGTGA. The CDR3 coding sequence is TGTGCCAGCAGCTTCCCCTCTGGGGCTCAAATGAACACCGGGGAGCTGTTTTTT. It yields the protein CASSFPSGAQMNTGELFF.

V and J are TRBV6-1 and TRBJ2-5; 9 nucleotides agree with TRBD1. The CDR3 spans 13 residues. The ends lost 5 bases at V and 5 bases at J; junction bases unmatched: 3. Looked up from germline, CDR1 is MNHNS and CDR2 is SASEGT. Here the CDR3 DNA reads TGTGCCAGCAGTAGGACAGGGGCTGAGACCCAGTACTTC. Encoded protein: CASSRTGAETQYF.

This sequence joins TRBV19 and TRBJ1-2, with D possibly matching TRBD1 (6 bases). Trimming left V 4 bases short and J 3 bases short, with 9 bases between. Germline loops: CDR1 LNHDA, CDR2 SQIVND (reference sequence). The CDR3 is made up of 13 amino acids. CDR3 residues: CASSTGEYYGYTF. The CDR3 nucleotides are TGTGCCAGTAGTACAGGGGAATACTATGGCTACACCTTC.

This chain links TRBV19 with TRBJ2-5; D unclear. V gave up 5 bases and J gave up 5 bases, with 15 bases separating them. The CDR3 has 14 residues. Germline values: CDR1 LNHDA, CDR2 SQIVND (reference sequence). The CDR3: CASSSRPPGETQYF. CDR3 coding DNA: TGTGCCAGTAGTTCGCGGCCCCCCGGGGAGACCCAGTACTTC.

The chain joins TRBV28 to TRBJ2-7, with 7 bases that match TRBD1. The CDR3 totals 13 residues. The V and J ends lost 5 bases and 5 bases, in that order; junction bases with no gene match: 6. CDR1 is MDHEN, CDR2 SYDVKM, per germline. The CDR3: CASSLPTGNEQYF. The CDR3 DNA follows: TGTGCCAGCAGTCTCCCGACAGGGAACGAGCAGTACTTC.

The chain uses TRBV6-1 and TRBJ2-3; possibly TRBD1 for D (5 bases). CDR1 and CDR2 from the germline V gene are MNHNS and SASEGT. The CDR3 extends over 15 amino acids. Trimming pared 0 bases from V and 1 base from J, leaving 8 bases between. The CDR3 sequence: CASSEATQGTDTQYF. The CDR3 DNA sequence: TGTGCCAGCAGTGAAGCGACACAGGGCACAGATACGCAGTATTTT.

The chain recombines TRBV30 with TRBJ1-1, with D possibly being TRBD1 (5 bases). V shed 7 bases and J shed 2 bases, with 17 bases lying between them. The germline V gene has CDR1 GTSNPN and CDR2 SVGIG (reference sequence). This CDR3 is built from 14 residues. The CDR3 nucleotides read TGTGCCTCCACCCTTCGGGGGGAAAACACTGAAGCTTTCTTT. Translation: CASTLRGENTEAFF. The full variable domain, with the rest looked up from reference TRBV30 and TRBJ1-1, is SQTIHQWPATLVQPVGSPLSLECTVEGTSNPNLYWYRQAAGRGLQLLFYSVGIGQISSEVPQNLSASRPQDRQFILSSKKLLLSDSGFYLCASTLRGENTEAFFGQGTRLTVV.

The V and J genes are TRBV18 and TRBJ2-1; 10 bases fit TRBD2. After removal of 6 bases from V and 4 bases from J, the junction contained 6 bases not matched to a gene. The germline CDR1 and CDR2 sequences are KGHSH and LQKENI. CDR3 length: 15 amino acids. Here the CDR3 DNA reads TGTGCCAGCTCTCCGGAGCGGGGGGGGTACAATGAGCAGTTCTTC. This translates into CASSPERGGYNEQFF. Variable domain in full (rest from reference TRBV18 and TRBJ2-1): NAGVMQNPRHLVRRRGQEARLRCSPMKGHSHVYWYRQLPEEGLKFMVYLQKENIIDESGMPKERFSAEFPKEGPSILRIQQVVRGDSAAYFCASSPERGGYNEQFFGPGTRLTVL.